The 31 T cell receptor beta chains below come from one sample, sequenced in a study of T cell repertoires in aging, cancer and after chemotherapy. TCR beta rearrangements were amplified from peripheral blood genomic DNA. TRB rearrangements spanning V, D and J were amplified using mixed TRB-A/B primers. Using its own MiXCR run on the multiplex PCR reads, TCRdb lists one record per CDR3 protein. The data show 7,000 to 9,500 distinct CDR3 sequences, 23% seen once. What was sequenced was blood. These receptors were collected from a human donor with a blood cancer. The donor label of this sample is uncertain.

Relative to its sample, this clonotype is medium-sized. The CDR3 DNA is TGTGCCAGCAATAAGAGACGCTCCGCAACTAATGAAAAACTGTTTTTT. Amino acids: CASNKRRSATNEKLFF. The chain links TRBV6-1 to TRBJ1-4, with unresolved D. Trimming took off 7 bases at V and 0 bases at J, with 15 bases between the two ends. The CDR3 is 16 residues long. The germline V gene has CDR1 MNHNS and CDR2 SASEGT.

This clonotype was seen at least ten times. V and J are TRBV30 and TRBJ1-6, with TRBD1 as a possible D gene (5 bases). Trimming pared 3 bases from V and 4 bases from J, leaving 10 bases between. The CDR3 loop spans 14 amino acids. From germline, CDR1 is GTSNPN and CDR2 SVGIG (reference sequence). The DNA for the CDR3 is TGTGCCTGGAGGGGAGGGGTATATAATTCACCCCTCCACTTT. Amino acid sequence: CAWRGGVYNSPLHF.

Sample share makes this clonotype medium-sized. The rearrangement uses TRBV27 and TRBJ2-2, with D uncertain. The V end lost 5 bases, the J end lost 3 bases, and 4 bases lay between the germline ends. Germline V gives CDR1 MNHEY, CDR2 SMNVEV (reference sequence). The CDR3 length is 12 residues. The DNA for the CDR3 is TGTGCCAGCAGTCGCGACACCGGGGAGCTGTTTTTT. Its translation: CASSRDTGELFF.

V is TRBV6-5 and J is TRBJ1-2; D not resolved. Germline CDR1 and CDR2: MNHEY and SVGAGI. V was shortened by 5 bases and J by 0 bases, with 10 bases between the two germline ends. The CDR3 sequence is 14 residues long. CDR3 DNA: TGTGCCAGCAGTAAGACCGAAGCTAACTATGGCTACACCTTC. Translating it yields CASSKTEANYGYTF.

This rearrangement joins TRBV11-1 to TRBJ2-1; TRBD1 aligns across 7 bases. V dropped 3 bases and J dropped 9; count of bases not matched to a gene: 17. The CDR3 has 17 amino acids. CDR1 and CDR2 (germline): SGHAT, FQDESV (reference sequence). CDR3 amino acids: CASSFDVATGKVGEQFF. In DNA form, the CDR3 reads TGTGCCAGCAGCTTCGATGTGGCGACAGGGAAGGTAGGTGAGCAGTTCTTC.

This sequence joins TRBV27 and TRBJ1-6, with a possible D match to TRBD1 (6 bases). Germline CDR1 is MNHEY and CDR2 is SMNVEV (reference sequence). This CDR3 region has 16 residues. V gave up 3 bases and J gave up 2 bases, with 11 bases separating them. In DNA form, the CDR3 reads TGTGCCAGCAGTTTGTCTAACAGGGCCTATAATTCACCCCTCCACTTT. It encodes CASSLSNRAYNSPLHF.

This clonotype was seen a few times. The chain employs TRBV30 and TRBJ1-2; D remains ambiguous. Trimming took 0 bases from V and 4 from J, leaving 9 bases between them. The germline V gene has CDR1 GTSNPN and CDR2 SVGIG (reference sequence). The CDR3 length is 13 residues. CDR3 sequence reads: CAWSVSGVYGYTF. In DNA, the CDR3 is TGTGCCTGGAGTGTATCCGGGGTCTATGGCTACACCTTC.

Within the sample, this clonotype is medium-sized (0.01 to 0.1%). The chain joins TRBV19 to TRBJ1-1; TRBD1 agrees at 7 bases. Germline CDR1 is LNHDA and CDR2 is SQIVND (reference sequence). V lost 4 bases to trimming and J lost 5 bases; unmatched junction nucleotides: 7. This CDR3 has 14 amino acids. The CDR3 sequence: CASSTTGAWTEAFF. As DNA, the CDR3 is TGTGCCAGTAGTACAACAGGGGCGTGGACTGAAGCTTTCTTT.

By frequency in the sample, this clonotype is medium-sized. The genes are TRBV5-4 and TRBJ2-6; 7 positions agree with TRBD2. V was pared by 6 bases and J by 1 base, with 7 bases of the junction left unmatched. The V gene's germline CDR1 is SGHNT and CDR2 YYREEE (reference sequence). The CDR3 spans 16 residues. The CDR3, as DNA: TGTGCCAGCAACCAGGGCGGGAGTTCTGGGGCCAACGTCCTGACTTTC. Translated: CASNQGGSSGANVLTF.

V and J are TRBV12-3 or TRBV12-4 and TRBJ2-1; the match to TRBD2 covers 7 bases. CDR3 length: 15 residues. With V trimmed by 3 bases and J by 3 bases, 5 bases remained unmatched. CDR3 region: CASSFWRESYNEQFF. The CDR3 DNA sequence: TGTGCCAGCAGTTTCTGGCGGGAGAGCTACAATGAGCAGTTCTTC.

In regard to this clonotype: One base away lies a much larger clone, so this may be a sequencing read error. In nucleotides, the CDR3 is TGTGCCAGCAGTTACGGACTAGCGGGGTCGAACACCGGGGATCTGTTTTTT. This translates into CASSYGLAGSNTGDLFF. The chain recombines TRBV6-5 with TRBJ2-2, with TRBD2 identical over 12 bases. The germline V gene has CDR1 MNHEY and CDR2 SVGAGI. The CDR3 runs to 17 residues.

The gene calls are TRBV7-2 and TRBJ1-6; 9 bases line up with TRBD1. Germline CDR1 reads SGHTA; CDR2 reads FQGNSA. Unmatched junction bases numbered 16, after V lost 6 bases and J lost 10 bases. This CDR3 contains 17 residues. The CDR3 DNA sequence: TGTGCCAGCAGACCGACAAACAACAGGGGGCAGCGCTCACCCCTCCACTTT. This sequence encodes CASRPTNNRGQRSPLHF.

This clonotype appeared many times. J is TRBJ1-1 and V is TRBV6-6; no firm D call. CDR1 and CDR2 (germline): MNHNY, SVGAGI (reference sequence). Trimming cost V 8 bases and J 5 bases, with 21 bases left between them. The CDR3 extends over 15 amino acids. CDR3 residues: CASFYPGGGRTEAFF. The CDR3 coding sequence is TGTGCCAGCTTCTACCCGGGAGGAGGGAGGACTGAAGCTTTCTTT.

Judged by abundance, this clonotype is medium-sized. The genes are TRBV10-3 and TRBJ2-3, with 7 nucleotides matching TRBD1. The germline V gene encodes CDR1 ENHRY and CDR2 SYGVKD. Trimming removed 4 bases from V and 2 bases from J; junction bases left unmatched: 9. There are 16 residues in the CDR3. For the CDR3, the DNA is TGTGCCATCAGTGCGGCCGGACAGGCAAACACAGATACGCAGTATTTT. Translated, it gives CAISAAGQANTDTQYF.

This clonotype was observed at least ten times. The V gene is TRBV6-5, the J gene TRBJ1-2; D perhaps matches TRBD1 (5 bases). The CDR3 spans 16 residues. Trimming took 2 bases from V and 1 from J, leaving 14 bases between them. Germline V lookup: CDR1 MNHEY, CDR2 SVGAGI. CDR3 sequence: CASSYGLPGLNYGYTF. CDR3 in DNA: TGTGCCAGCAGTTACGGGCTTCCGGGACTTAACTATGGCTACACCTTC.

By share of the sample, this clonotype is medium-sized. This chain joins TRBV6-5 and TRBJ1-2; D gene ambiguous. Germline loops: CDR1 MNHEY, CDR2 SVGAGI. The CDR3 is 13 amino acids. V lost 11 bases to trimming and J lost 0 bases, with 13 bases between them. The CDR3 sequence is CAASVLANYGYTF. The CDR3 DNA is TGTGCCGCCTCAGTCCTAGCTAACTATGGCTACACCTTC.

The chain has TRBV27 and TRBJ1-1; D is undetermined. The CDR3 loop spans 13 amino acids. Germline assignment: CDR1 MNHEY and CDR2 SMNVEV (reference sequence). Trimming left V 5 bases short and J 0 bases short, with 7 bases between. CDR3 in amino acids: CASSPSMNTEAFF. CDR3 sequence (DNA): TGTGCCAGCAGTCCATCCATGAACACTGAAGCTTTCTTT.

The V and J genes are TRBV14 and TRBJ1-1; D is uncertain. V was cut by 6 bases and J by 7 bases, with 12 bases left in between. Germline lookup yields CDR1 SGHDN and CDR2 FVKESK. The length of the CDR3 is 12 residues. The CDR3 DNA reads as TGTGCCAGCAGGGGAGGACGGATTGAAGCTTTCTTT. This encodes CASRGGRIEAFF.

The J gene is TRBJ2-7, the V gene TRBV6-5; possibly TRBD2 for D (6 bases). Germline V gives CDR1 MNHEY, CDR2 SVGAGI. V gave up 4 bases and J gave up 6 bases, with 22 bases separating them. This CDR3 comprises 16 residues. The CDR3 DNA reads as TGTGCCAGCAGTTTTCGTTGGAGGGGCCCGGACTGCGAGCAGTACTTC. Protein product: CASSFRWRGPDCEQYF.

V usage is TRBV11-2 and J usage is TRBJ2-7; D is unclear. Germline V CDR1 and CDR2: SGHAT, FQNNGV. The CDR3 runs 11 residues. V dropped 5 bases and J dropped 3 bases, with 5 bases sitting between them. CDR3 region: CASSVHYEQYF. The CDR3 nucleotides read TGTGCCAGCAGCGTCCACTACGAGCAGTACTTC.

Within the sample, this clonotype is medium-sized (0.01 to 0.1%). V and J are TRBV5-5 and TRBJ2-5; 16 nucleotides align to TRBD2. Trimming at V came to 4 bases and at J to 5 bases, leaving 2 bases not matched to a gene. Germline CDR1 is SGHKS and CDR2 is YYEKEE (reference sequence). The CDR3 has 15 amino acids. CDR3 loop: CASSPGLAGGETQYF. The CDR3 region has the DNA TGTGCCAGCAGCCCGGGACTAGCGGGAGGGGAGACCCAGTACTTC.

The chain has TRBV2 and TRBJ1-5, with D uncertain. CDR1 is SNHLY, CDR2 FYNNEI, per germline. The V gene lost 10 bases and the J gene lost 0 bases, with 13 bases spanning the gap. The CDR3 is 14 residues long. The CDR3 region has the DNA TGTGCCACCTCAGAGGGTTATAGCAATCAGCCCCAGCATTTT. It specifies CATSEGYSNQPQHF.

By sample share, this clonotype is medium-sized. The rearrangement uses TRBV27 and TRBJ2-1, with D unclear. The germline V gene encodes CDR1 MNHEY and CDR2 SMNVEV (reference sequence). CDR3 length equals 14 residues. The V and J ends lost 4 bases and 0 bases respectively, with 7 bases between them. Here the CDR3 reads CASSWISSYNEQFF. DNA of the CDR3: TGTGCCAGCAGTTGGATCAGCTCCTACAATGAGCAGTTCTTC.

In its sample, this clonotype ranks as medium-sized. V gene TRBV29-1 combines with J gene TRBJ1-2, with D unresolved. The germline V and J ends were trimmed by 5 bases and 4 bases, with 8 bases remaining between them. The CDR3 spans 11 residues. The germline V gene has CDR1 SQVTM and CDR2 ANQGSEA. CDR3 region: CSVPKTYGYTF. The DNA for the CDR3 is TGCAGCGTTCCGAAAACCTATGGCTACACCTTC.

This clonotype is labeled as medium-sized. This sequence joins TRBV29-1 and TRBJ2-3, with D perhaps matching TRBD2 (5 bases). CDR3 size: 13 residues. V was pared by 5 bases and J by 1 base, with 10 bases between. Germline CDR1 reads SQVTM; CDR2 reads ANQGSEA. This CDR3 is CSVRGLRTDTQYF. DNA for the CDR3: TGCAGCGTTCGAGGGCTCCGCACAGATACGCAGTATTTT.

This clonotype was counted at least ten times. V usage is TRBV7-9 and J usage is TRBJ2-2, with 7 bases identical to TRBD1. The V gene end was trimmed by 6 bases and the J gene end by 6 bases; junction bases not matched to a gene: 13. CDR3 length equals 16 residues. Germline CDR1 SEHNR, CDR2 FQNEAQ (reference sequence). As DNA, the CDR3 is TGTGCCAGCAGACGGACAGGATCGCATAACGCCGGGGAGCTGTTTTTT. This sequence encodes CASRRTGSHNAGELFF.

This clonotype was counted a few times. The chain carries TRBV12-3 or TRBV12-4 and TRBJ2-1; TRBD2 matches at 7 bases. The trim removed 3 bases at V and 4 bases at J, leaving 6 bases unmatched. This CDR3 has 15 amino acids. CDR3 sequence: CASSLGGRAYNEQFF. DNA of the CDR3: TGTGCCAGCAGTTTGGGAGGGAGGGCTTACAATGAGCAGTTCTTC.

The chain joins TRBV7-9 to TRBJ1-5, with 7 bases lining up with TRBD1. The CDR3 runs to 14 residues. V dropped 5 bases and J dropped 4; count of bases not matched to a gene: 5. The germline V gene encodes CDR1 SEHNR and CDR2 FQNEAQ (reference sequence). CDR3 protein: CASSPGTANQPQHF. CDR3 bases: TGTGCCAGCAGCCCAGGGACAGCGAATCAGCCCCAGCATTTT.

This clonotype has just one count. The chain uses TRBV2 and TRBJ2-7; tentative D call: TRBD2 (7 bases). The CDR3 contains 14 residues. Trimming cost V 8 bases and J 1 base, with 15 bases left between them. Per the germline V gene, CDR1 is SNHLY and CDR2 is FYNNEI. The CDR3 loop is CASVEGGISYEQYF. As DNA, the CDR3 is TGTGCCAGCGTCGAGGGGGGGATATCCTACGAGCAGTACTTC.

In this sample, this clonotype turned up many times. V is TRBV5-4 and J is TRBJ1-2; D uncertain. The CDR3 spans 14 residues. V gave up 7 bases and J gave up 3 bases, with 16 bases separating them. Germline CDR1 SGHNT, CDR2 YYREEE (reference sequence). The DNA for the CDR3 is TGTGCCAGCTCCTTCTACGGGCAGGACTATGGCTACACCTTC. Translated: CASSFYGQDYGYTF.

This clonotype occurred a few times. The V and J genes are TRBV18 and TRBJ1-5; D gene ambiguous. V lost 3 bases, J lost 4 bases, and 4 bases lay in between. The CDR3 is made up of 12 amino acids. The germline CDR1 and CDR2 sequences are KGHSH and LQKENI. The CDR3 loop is CASSPDNQPQHF. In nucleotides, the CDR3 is TGTGCCAGCTCACCGGATAATCAGCCCCAGCATTTT.